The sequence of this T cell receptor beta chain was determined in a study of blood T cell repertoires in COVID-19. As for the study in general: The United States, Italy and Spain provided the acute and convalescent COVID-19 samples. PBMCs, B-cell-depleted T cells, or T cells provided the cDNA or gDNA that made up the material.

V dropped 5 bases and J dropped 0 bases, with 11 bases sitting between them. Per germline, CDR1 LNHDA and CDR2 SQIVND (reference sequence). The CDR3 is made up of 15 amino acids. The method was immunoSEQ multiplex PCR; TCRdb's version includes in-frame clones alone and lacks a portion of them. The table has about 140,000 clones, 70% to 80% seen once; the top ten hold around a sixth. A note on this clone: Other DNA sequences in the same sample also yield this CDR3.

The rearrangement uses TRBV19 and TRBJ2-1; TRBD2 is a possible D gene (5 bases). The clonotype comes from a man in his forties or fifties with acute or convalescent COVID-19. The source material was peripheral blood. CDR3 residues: CASSPGLGSYNEQFF. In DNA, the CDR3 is TGTGCCAGTAGTCCAGGACTGGGCTCCTACAATGAGCAGTTCTTC.